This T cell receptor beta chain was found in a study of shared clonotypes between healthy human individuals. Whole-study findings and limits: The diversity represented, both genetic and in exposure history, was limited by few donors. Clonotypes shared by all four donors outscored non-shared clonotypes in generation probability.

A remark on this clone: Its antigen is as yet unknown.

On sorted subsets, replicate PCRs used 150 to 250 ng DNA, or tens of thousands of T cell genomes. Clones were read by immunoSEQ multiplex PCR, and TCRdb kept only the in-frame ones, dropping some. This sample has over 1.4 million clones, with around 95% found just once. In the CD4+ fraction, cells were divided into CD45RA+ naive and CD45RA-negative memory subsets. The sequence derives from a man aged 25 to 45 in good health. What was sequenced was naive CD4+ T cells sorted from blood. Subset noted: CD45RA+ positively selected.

In DNA form, the CDR3 reads TGTGCCAGCAGCTCGTCACTGACTAGTTTTTCCTACGAGCAGTACTTC. Translated, it gives CASSSSLTSFSYEQYF. V and J are TRBV4-2 and TRBJ2-7, with D possibly being TRBD2 (6 bases). Germline assignment: CDR1 LGHNA and CDR2 YNFKEQ. The CDR3 is 16 residues long. V gave up 5 bases and J gave up 1 base, with 18 bases separating them.